One and the same sample provided the 15 T cell receptor beta chains below, sequenced in a study of cytomegalovirus exposure and HLA in healthy donors. Sequencing was performed with immunoSEQ multiplex PCR; in TCRdb, only in-frame clones are kept and a portion is missing. The repertoire holds 230,000 or so clones, with just over 85% as singletons. The sequenced sample consisted of PBMCs. The receptor set was obtained from a woman aged 18 to 35 in good health and CMV-seronegative.

The J gene is TRBJ1-5, the V gene TRBV6-5; D may be TRBD1 (6 bases). This CDR3 comprises 13 residues. Germline CDR1 and CDR2: MNHEY and SVGAGI. Deletions cut 8 bases from V and 4 bases from J, with 12 bases between. For the CDR3, the DNA is TGTGCCAGCCAACAGGGAAGTAATCAGCCCCAGCATTTT. Protein product: CASQQGSNQPQHF.

V and J are TRBV15 and TRBJ1-2, with 7 positions matching TRBD1. The CDR3 consists of 16 residues. The germline CDR1 and CDR2 sequences are LNHNV and YYDKDF (reference sequence). V lost 5 bases, J lost 4 bases, and 13 bases stayed unmatched. The CDR3 coding sequence is TGTGCCACCAGCGCATCAGGGGGTCCATGGGCCTATGGCTACACCTTC. Protein sequence: CATSASGGPWAYGYTF.

This clone was seen only a few times. The chain recombines TRBV10-3 with TRBJ2-7; D call uncertain. Germline values: CDR1 ENHRY, CDR2 SYGVKD. V was shortened by 1 base and J by 6 bases, with 4 bases between the two germline ends. CDR3 length: 11 residues. CDR3 protein: CAISELAEQYF. DNA for the CDR3: TGTGCCATCAGTGAGTTGGCCGAGCAGTACTTC.

The chain links TRBV14 to TRBJ2-2; D is uncertain. The V gene's germline CDR1 is SGHDN and CDR2 FVKESK. The CDR3 loop spans 14 amino acids. V shed 4 bases and J shed 3 bases, with 9 bases lying between them. The CDR3 reads CASSLPEHTGELFF. As DNA, the CDR3 is TGTGCCAGCAGCCTACCCGAGCACACCGGGGAGCTGTTTTTT. Variable domain in full (rest from reference TRBV14 and TRBJ2-2): EAGVTQFPSHSVIEKGQTVTLRCDPISGHDNLYWYRRVMGKEIKFLLHFVKESKQDESGMPNNRFLAERTGGTYSTLKVQPAELEDSGVYFCASSLPEHTGELFFGEGSRLTVL.

This chain joins TRBV6-5 and TRBJ1-2; no clear D gene. Germline CDR1 MNHEY, CDR2 SVGAGI. The CDR3 totals 15 residues. V gave up 0 bases and J gave up 2 bases, with 10 bases separating them. CDR3 DNA: TGTGCCAGCAGTTACTCGAGGGCAGCGAACTATGGCTACACCTTC. Protein sequence: CASSYSRAANYGYTF.

A word on this clone: This sample also contains other DNA sequences that code for the same CDR3. This chain links TRBV28 with TRBJ1-5; 7 bases match TRBD1. V lost 5 bases and J lost 2; bases outside the gene matches: 6. This CDR3 has 15 residues. CDR1 is MDHEN and CDR2 is SYDVKM in the germline V gene. The CDR3 sequence is CASSLTGRGNQPQHF. Written as DNA, the CDR3 is TGTGCCAGCAGTCTGACAGGGCGAGGCAATCAGCCCCAGCATTTT.

This rearrangement joins TRBV5-1 to TRBJ2-6, with TRBD2 matching over 12 bases. Germline CDR1 SGHRS, CDR2 YFSETQ. The CDR3 sequence is 19 residues long. J gave up 4 bases and V 0 bases, and 8 bases lay outside the gene matches. The CDR3 loop is CASSLASSGRAAGANVLTF. CDR3 nucleotide sequence: TGCGCCAGCAGCTTGGCGTCTAGCGGGAGGGCTGCGGGGGCCAACGTCCTGACTTTC.

V and J are TRBV18 and TRBJ2-5; a weak D match, TRBD2 (6 bases). Between the trimmed V and J ends, which lost 1 base and 5 bases, there was a span of 14 bases. Germline CDR1 is KGHSH and CDR2 is LQKENI. The CDR3 is 15 amino acids. In DNA form, the CDR3 reads TGTGCCAGCTCACCACGACGGGAGTCGGGCGAGACCCAGTACTTC. The encoded protein is CASSPRRESGETQYF.

This chain uses TRBV5-4 with TRBJ2-7; 8 bases line up with TRBD1. The CDR3 is 13 amino acids. CDR1 is SGHNT and CDR2 is YYREEE in the germline V gene (reference sequence). V shed 7 bases, J shed 0 bases, and the junction held 3 bases outside the gene matches. CDR3 bases: TGTGCCAGCCGGGACAGGACCTCCTACGAGCAGTACTTC. It translates to CASRDRTSYEQYF.

This chain connects TRBV29-1 to TRBJ1-2, with TRBD1 matching 7 bases. V shed 3 bases, J shed 1 base, and the junction held 11 bases outside the gene matches. The CDR3 totals 16 residues. The V gene's germline CDR1 is SQVTM and CDR2 ANQGSEA. The CDR3 nucleotides are TGCAGCGTTGAGTCGCCGACAGGGACCATTAACTATGGCTACACCTTC. Its translation: CSVESPTGTINYGYTF.

V gene TRBV27 combines with J gene TRBJ1-1; 7 nucleotides match TRBD1. This CDR3 comprises 15 residues. Germline trimming cut 4 bases from V and 8 bases from J; bases unmatched to any gene: 13. Germline V gene lookup returns CDR1 MNHEY and CDR2 SMNVEV (reference sequence). In DNA form, the CDR3 reads TGTGCCAGCAGTTCGCGGACAGGACCCCAGAGGGAAGCTTTCTTT. It codes for CASSSRTGPQREAFF.

The gene calls are TRBV5-8 and TRBJ1-1; 8 bases map to TRBD1. Germline trimming cut 0 bases from V and 0 bases from J; bases unmatched to any gene: 7. The CDR3 sequence is 17 residues long. In germline, CDR1 is SGHTS, CDR2 YDEGEE. The CDR3 protein is CASSLAFGTGLNTEAFF. The DNA for the CDR3 is TGTGCCAGCAGCTTGGCATTTGGGACAGGACTGAACACTGAAGCTTTCTTT.

This clone has a handful of counts. This chain uses TRBV2 with TRBJ1-5; D remains ambiguous. Germline V gene sequence: CDR1 SNHLY, CDR2 FYNNEI. The CDR3 spans 14 residues. Trimming stripped 0 bases from V and 11 bases from J, with 14 bases between. The CDR3, as DNA: TGTGCCAGCAGTGAAGCGGGATCCTCCGGGACCCAGCATTTT. It yields the protein CASSEAGSSGTQHF.

CDR3 sequence (DNA): TGTGCCAGCAGTGTACTAGCGGGAGACGTCTACAATGAGCAGTTCTTC. As protein: CASSVLAGDVYNEQFF. The chain joins TRBV2 to TRBJ2-1; 11 bases agree with TRBD2. Germline assignment: CDR1 SNHLY and CDR2 FYNNEI. This CDR3 contains 16 residues. The J segment lost 3 bases and the V segment lost 4 bases, leaving 5 bases of the junction unmatched. Full variable domain (missing parts from reference TRBV2 and TRBJ2-1): EPEVTQTPSHQVTQMGQEVILRCVPISNHLYFYWYRQILGQKVEFLVSFYNNEISEKSEIFDDQFSVERPDGSNFTLKIRSTKLEDSAMYFCASSVLAGDVYNEQFFGPGTRLTVL.

This rearrangement joins TRBV7-9 to TRBJ2-2; no firm D call. The CDR3 spans 14 residues. Trimming removed 2 bases at V and 7 bases at J, with 11 bases between. Germline-derived CDR1 and CDR2 are SEHNR and FQNEAQ (reference sequence). The DNA of the CDR3 is TGTGCCAGCAGCTTACGGCTAGTGAGCGGGGAGCTGTTTTTT. The encoded protein is CASSLRLVSGELFF.